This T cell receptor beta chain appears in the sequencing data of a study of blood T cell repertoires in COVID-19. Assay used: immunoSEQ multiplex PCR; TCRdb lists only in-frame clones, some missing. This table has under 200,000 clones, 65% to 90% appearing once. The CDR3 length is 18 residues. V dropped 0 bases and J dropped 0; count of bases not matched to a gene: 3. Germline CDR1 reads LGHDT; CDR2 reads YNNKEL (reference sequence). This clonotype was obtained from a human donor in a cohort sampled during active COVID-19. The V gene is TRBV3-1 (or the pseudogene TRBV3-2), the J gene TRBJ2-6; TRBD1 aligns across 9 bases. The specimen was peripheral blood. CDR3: CASSQEDRGHSGANVLTF. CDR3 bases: TGTGCCAGCAGCCAAGAGGACAGGGGTCACTCTGGGGCCAACGTCCTGACTTTC.